Below are 6 T cell receptor beta chains sequenced from a single sample in a study of blood T cell repertoires in COVID-19. This table comes from immunoSEQ multiplex PCR, and its TCRdb copy is limited to in-frame clones, with some not included. The sample consists of approximately 150,000 clones, 88% of them appearing once. Specimen: peripheral blood. These receptors were taken from a man between 65 and 85 years old with active COVID-19.

The chain joins TRBV28 to TRBJ1-1; perhaps TRBD1 as D (6 bases). V gave up 6 bases and J gave up 4 bases, with 18 bases separating them. The CDR3 runs 15 residues. Germline CDR1 and CDR2: MDHEN and SYDVKM. The CDR3 protein is CASRPSRGGGTEAFF. In DNA, the CDR3 is TGTGCCAGCAGACCTAGCAGGGGTGGGGGCACTGAAGCTTTCTTT.

In nucleotides, the CDR3 is TGTGCCAGCAGCTTACTAGCGGGGAGGGTAGGCGGTGAGCAGTTCTTC. It translates to CASSLLAGRVGGEQFF. The chain is built from TRBV11-2 and TRBJ2-1; 9 nucleotides align to TRBD2. Trimming took 2 bases from V and 9 from J; bases not matched to a gene: 11. The CDR3 is 16 residues long. CDR1 is SGHAT, CDR2 FQNNGV, per germline.

The chain has TRBV28 and TRBJ2-7; a possible D gene is TRBD1 (6 bases). The CDR3 is made up of 12 amino acids. Germline V gene lookup returns CDR1 MDHEN and CDR2 SYDVKM. V was shortened by 5 bases and J by 1 base, with 6 bases between the two germline ends. The CDR3, as DNA: TGTGCCAGCAGTACAGGGTCCTACGAGCAGTACTTC. Encoded protein: CASSTGSYEQYF. The whole variable domain, filled in from reference TRBV28 and TRBJ2-7, reads DVKVTQSSRYLVKRTGEKVFLECVQDMDHENMFWYRQDPGLGLRLIYFSYDVKMKEKGDIPEGYSVSREKKERFSLILESASTNQTSMYLCASSTGSYEQYFGPGTRLTVT.

The gene calls are TRBV28 and TRBJ1-2; no firm D call. Germline V lookup: CDR1 MDHEN, CDR2 SYDVKM. CDR3 length: 14 amino acids. Trimming stripped 5 bases from V and 0 bases from J, with 10 bases between. The CDR3 is CASSRSGSNYGYTF. The CDR3 coding sequence is TGTGCCAGCAGTAGGTCGGGGTCTAACTATGGCTACACCTTC.

The chain is built from TRBV11-3 and TRBJ2-1; 13 bases agree with TRBD2. J gave up 10 bases and V 2 bases, and 5 bases lay outside the gene matches. Germline lookup yields CDR1 SGHNT and CDR2 YENEEA. The CDR3 is made up of 15 amino acids. CDR3 DNA sequence: TGTGCCAGCAGCTTAAGGACTAGCGGGAGAGAAGAGCAGTTCTTC. It is translated as CASSLRTSGREEQFF.

J is TRBJ2-2 and V is TRBV19; TRBD2 aligns across 11 bases. Germline V CDR1 and CDR2: LNHDA, SQIVND (reference sequence). The CDR3 is 15 residues long. Trimming took 7 bases from V and 5 from J; bases not matched to a gene: 6. The DNA for the CDR3 is TGTGCCAGTATAGCGGGAGGGCGGGGTACCGGGGAGCTGTTTTTT. Its translation: CASIAGGRGTGELFF.